This T cell receptor beta chain was obtained from a study of blood T cell repertoires in COVID-19 (dated by TCRdb to 2020 to 2021). Regarding the study in general: Samples from collaborators originated in the United States, Italy and Spain and spanned both the acute and convalescent phases of COVID-19. The repertoires were made available in a free public database intended to serve as a resource for research on the immune response to SARS-CoV-2. The samples were drawn from two sources: the first 160 participants of the ongoing ImmuneRACE study, and 950 to 1,500 subjects contributed by 6 global collaborators. Deeply sampled blood TCRbeta repertoires from subjects exposed to, actively infected with, or recovered from COVID-19 were included in the dataset. Nearly every sample came with metadata listing a de-identified subject ID, COVID-19 status, age in years and sex. Where HLA class I and class II types were available, the types were taken from metadata supplied by the sample provider, not from assay-based typing. The material from the prospective study consisted of cDNA or gDNA derived from T cells, B-cell-depleted T cells, or PBMCs. The research as a whole found: Clinical and demographic metadata were provided uncurated, with the amount varying by source and participant.

TCRbeta CDR3 regions were amplified from genomic DNA using the immunoSEQ Assay, a bias-controlled multiplex PCR. The paper's data handling went like this. The number of nucleated cells in each sample was estimated by amplification of reference gene primers within the assay. Sequence reads were collapsed and filtered to measure the absolute abundance of every unique TCRbeta CDR3 rearrangement. For each sample, productive Simpson clonality was calculated as the square root of Simpson's diversity index across productive rearrangements. TCRdb retrieved this table from immuneACCESS and kept in-frame rearrangements only. Not all clones are present; in checked studies, unresolved V genes account for under half, and no reason is known for the remainder. That table is the source of V, J and clone size, and D and trimming were worked out from the DNA. Recorded for this sample are under 75,000 clones; 65% to 85% of them occurred a single time. The biggest ten clones account for 4.5% to 7% of the sample.

Collaborating institutions collected whole blood in K2EDTA tubes following their own protocols. For TCRbeta analysis, collaborators shipped samples in one of three forms: frozen whole blood, isolated PBMCs, or DNA extracted from either of those sample types. As to this clone: Its antigen remains undetermined. Base quality data are lacking; no much larger clone is found one base away.

Reading from cysteine to phenylalanine, the CDR3 counts 15 amino acids. The retained sequence is limited to the CDR3, 45 bases, with the frame set at the first base. V is cut by 6 bases and J by 6 bases, and the space between the germline ends is 15 bases. CDR1 and CDR2, looked up from the germline V gene, are SGHAT and FQNNGV. Sequenced material: peripheral blood. This chain joins TRBV11-2 to TRBJ1-6; no D gene can be assigned with confidence. This clonotype was sampled from a woman aged 70-85 years with acute or convalescent COVID-19. The nucleotides are TGTGCCAGCAGTGCGACCGGTACGGGTAATTCACCCCTCCACTTT. It is translated as CASSATGTGNSPLHF.